The present T cell receptor (beta chain) was sequenced within a study of a mutant IDH1 vaccine in newly diagnosed glioma. Turning to the study itself: Patients got their first vaccination 4-6 weeks after radiotherapy alone, or with temozolomide cycles. Patients' prior therapy spanned radiotherapy, temozolomide, or both; most underwent both.

On this clone: Its antigen is as yet unknown.

The time point was: week 35, safety follow-up. Mutant IDH1 20-mer peptide, at 300 ug, made up each vaccine dose, with topical imiquimod. At weeks 1, 3, 5, 7, 11, 15, 19 and 23, patients received a vaccination, eight in all. New WHO grade 3 or 4 IDH1-mutant, ATRX-lost astrocytomas were present in all donors. The data were produced by immunoSEQ multiplex PCR, yet TCRdb's version contains in-frame clones alone and is incomplete. The table lists around 60,000 clones, around four fifths of them singletons. Unmatched junction bases numbered 7, after V lost 3 bases and J lost 0 bases. There are 16 residues in the CDR3. Germline CDR1 and CDR2: SGHNT and YYREEE (reference sequence).

The V call is TRBV5-4, the J call TRBJ1-1, with TRBD1 matching 8 bases. The sequencing here drew on PBMCs, taken from a glioma patient whose treatment included an IDH1 peptide vaccine. This sequence was found in a young man with glioma. CDR3 residues: CASSWGQVAVNTEAFF. CDR3 bases: TGTGCCAGCAGCTGGGGACAGGTGGCCGTGAACACTGAAGCTTTCTTT.